The 6 T cell receptor beta chains in this list originate from one sample, sequenced in a study of CD8 T cells in ankylosing spondylitis. TCRdb passed the 5' RACE reads through MiXCR, listing each CDR3 protein once. The data show about 360,000 distinct CDR3 sequences, approximately 20% seen once. The sample was blood, either unsorted or a sorted T cell fraction (not recorded which). The origin of the receptors is a male donor with ankylosing spondylitis or in good health (not recorded which).

V gene TRBV3-1 combines with J gene TRBJ2-7, with D unresolved. Germline CDR1 is LGHDT and CDR2 is YNNKEL (reference sequence). The CDR3 has 14 residues. Trimming shortened V by 1 base and J by 4 bases, and 11 bases separated the two germline ends. The CDR3 region is CASSQVNRPYEQYF. The CDR3 DNA is TGTGCCAGCAGCCAAGTTAACAGACCTTACGAGCAGTACTTC.

This sequence joins TRBV7-9 and TRBJ1-1; D is possibly TRBD1 (5 bases). The V gene lost 4 bases and the J gene lost 5 bases, with 11 bases spanning the gap. The CDR3 sequence is 13 residues long. In germline, CDR1 is SEHNR, CDR2 FQNEAQ (reference sequence). CDR3 nucleotide sequence: TGTGCCAGCAGCTCCCTACAGGAGACTGAAGCTTTCTTT. It translates to CASSSLQETEAFF.

The chain links TRBV28 to TRBJ2-1, with TRBD1 matching over 9 bases. Germline V gene sequence: CDR1 MDHEN, CDR2 SYDVKM. V trimming: 3 bases; J trimming: 5 bases; junction bases outside the gene matches: 5. The CDR3 is made up of 15 amino acids. CDR3 amino acids: CASSFLQGADNEQFF. For the CDR3, the DNA is TGTGCCAGCAGTTTTCTACAGGGGGCCGACAATGAGCAGTTCTTC.

This clonotype showed up just a few times. The rearrangement joins TRBV5-1 to TRBJ2-7; no clear D gene. Between the trimmed V and J ends, which lost 4 bases and 2 bases, there was a span of 16 bases. Germline CDR1 reads SGHRS; CDR2 reads YFSETQ. The CDR3 consists of 15 residues. The chain's CDR3 is CASSPFAETAYEQYF. The CDR3 nucleotides read TGCGCCAGCAGCCCCTTCGCGGAAACCGCCTACGAGCAGTACTTC.

This clonotype has more than one count but fewer than ten. CDR3 protein: CASSLGVAGNSYNEQFF. In DNA form, the CDR3 reads TGTGCCAGCAGCTTGGGGGTAGCGGGGAACTCTTACAATGAGCAGTTCTTC. The J gene is TRBJ2-1, the V gene TRBV5-6, with TRBD2 identical over 8 bases. The CDR3 covers 17 residues. With 0 bases clipped from V and 4 bases from J, the junction kept 9 bases outside the gene matches. Germline values: CDR1 SGHDT, CDR2 YYEEEE. The whole variable domain, remainder taken from reference TRBV5-6 and TRBJ2-1, is DAGVTQSPTHLIKTRGQQVTLRCSPKSGHDTVSWYQQALGQGPQFIFQYYEEEERQRGNFPDRFSGHQFPNYSSELNVNALLLGDSALYLCASSLGVAGNSYNEQFFGPGTRLTVL.

This clonotype was seen a few times. The V and J genes are TRBV15 and TRBJ2-5; perhaps TRBD1 as D (5 bases). V was cut by 0 bases and J by 4 bases, with 9 bases left in between. Germline values: CDR1 LNHNV, CDR2 YYDKDF (reference sequence). The CDR3 contains 14 residues. The CDR3 region is CATSREQDPETQYF. In nucleotides, the CDR3 is TGTGCCACCAGCAGAGAACAGGATCCAGAGACCCAGTACTTC.